This T cell receptor (beta chain) appears in the sequencing data of a study of blood T cell repertoires in COVID-19. As processed by the authors: Reference gene primer amplification gave nucleated cell count estimates. The data were produced by immunoSEQ multiplex PCR, yet TCRdb's version contains in-frame clones alone and is incomplete. The D gene and trimming were derived from the DNA, and the V and J assignments and clone size from that table. This repertoire shows 300,000 or so clones, roughly 90% found once; its top ten account for less than 3.5%. The CDR3 is made up of 14 amino acids. Trimming left V 2 bases short and J 7 bases short, with 9 bases between. Per the germline V gene, CDR1 is LNHDA and CDR2 is SQIVND (reference sequence).

The V call is TRBV19, the J call TRBJ1-6; D is ambiguous. The sequenced sample was peripheral blood. This sequence was found in a woman in her 30s with COVID-19, enrolled during active disease. The CDR3 reads CASSIRGYNSPLHF. Written as DNA, the CDR3 is TGTGCCAGTAGTATACGGGGTTACAATTCACCCCTCCACTTT.